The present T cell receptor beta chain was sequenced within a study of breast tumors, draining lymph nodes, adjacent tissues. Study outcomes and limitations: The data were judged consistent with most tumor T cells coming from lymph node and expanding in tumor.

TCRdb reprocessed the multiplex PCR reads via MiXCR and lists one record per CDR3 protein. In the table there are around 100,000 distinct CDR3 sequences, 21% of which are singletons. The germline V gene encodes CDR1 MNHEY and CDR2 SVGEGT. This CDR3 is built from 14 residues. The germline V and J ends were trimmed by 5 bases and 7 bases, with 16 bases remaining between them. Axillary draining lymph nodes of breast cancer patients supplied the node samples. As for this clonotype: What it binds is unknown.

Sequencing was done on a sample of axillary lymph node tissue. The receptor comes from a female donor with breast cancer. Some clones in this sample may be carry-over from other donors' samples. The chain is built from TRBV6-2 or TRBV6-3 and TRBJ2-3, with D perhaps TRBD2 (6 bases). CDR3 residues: CASSPDYFVYTQYF. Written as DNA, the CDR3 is TGTGCCAGCAGTCCGGACTATTTTGTATATACGCAGTATTTT.